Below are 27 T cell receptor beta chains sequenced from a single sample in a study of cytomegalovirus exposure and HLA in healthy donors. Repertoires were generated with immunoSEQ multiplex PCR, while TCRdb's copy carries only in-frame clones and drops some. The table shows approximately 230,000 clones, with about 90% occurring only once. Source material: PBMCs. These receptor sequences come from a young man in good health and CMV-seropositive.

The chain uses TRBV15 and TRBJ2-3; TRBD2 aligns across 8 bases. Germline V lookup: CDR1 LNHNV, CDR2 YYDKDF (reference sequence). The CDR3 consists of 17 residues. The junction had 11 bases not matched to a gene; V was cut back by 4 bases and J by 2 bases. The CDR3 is CATSIPSGGGNTDTQYF. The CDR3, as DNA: TGTGCCACCAGCATACCCTCGGGAGGGGGAAACACAGATACGCAGTATTTT. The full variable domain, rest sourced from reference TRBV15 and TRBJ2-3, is DAMVIQNPRYQVTQFGKPVTLSCSQTLNHNVMYWYQQKSSQAPKLLFHYYDKDFNNEADTPDNFQSRRPNTSFCFLDIRSPGLGDTAMYLCATSIPSGGGNTDTQYFGPGTRLTVL.

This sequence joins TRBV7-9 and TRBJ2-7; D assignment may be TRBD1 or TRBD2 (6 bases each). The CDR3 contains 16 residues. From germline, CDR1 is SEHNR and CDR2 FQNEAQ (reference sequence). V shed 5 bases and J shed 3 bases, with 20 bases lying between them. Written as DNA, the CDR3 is TGTGCCAGCAGCCCCAGTCGAGGGGGGAAGGTCTACGAGCAGTACTTC. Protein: CASSPSRGGKVYEQYF.

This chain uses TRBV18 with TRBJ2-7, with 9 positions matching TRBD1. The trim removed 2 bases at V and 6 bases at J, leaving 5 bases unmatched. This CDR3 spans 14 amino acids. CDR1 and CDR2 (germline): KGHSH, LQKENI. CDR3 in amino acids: CASSPDRGYSEQYF. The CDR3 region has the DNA TGTGCCAGCTCACCAGACAGGGGGTACTCCGAGCAGTACTTC.

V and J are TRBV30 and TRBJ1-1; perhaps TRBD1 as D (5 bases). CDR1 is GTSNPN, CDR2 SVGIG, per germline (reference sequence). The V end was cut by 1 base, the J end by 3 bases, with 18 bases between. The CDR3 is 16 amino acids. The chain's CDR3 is CAWSGTRRGFDTEAFF. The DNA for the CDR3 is TGTGCCTGGAGTGGTACCCGTCGGGGGTTTGACACTGAAGCTTTCTTT. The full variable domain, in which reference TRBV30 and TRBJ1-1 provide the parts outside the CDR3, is SQTIHQWPATLVQPVGSPLSLECTVEGTSNPNLYWYRQAAGRGLQLLFYSVGIGQISSEVPQNLSASRPQDRQFILSSKKLLLSDSGFYLCAWSGTRRGFDTEAFFGQGTRLTVV.

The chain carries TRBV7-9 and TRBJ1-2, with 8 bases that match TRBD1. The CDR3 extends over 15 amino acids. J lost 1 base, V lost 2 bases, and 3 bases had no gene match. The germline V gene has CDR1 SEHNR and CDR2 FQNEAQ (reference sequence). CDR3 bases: TGTGCCAGCAGCTTATCCAGGGGGCTTAACTATGGCTACACCTTC. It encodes CASSLSRGLNYGYTF.

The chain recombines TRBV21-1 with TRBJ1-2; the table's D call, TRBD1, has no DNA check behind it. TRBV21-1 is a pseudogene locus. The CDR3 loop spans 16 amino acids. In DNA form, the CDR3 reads TGTGCCAGCGGCACGGGACAGGCAGGGTATAACTATGGCTACACCTTC. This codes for CASGTGQAGYNYGYTF.

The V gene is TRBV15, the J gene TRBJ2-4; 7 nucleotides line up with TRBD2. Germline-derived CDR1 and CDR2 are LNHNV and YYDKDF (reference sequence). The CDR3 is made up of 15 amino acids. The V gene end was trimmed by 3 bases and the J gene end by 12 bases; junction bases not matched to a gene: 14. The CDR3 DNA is TGTGCCACCAGCAGGTCTCTAGCGGATACGGGCCATCAGTACTTC. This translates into CATSRSLADTGHQYF.

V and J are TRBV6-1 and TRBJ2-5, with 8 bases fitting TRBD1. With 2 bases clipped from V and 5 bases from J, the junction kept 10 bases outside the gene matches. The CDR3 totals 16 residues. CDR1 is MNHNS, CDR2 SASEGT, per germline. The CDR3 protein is CASSELAGGAGETQYF. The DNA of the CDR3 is TGTGCCAGCAGTGAATTGGCAGGGGGCGCGGGGGAGACCCAGTACTTC.

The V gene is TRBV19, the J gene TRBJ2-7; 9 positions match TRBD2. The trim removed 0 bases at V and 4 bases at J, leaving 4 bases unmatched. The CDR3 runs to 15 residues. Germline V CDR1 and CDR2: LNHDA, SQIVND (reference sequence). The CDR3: CASSIESGRTYEQYF. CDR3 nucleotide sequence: TGTGCCAGTAGTATAGAGAGCGGGAGGACTTACGAGCAGTACTTC.

The CDR3, as DNA: TGCAGCGTTCCCGGGACAGGGCATTCGGGCACTGAAGCTTTCTTT. Translation gives CSVPGTGHSGTEAFF. The gene calls are TRBV29-1 and TRBJ1-1, with 9 bases identical to TRBD1. CDR1 SQVTM and CDR2 ANQGSEA come from the germline V gene. V trimming: 5 bases; J trimming: 4 bases; junction bases outside the gene matches: 11. The CDR3 totals 15 residues.

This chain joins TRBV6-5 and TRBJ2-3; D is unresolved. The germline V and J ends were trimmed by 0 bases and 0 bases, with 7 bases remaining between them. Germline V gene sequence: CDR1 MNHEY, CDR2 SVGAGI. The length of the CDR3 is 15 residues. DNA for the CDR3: TGTGCCAGCAGTTACTCGTTGGTTAGCACAGATACGCAGTATTTT. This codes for CASSYSLVSTDTQYF.

This CDR3 reads CATSRAGGMNTEAFF. The CDR3 bases are TGTGCCACCAGCAGAGCCGGGGGCATGAACACTGAAGCTTTCTTT. This chain joins TRBV15 and TRBJ1-1; D perhaps matches TRBD1 (6 bases). Germline V gene sequence: CDR1 LNHNV, CDR2 YYDKDF (reference sequence). CDR3 length: 15 residues. The V end was cut by 1 base, the J end by 0 bases, with 9 bases between.

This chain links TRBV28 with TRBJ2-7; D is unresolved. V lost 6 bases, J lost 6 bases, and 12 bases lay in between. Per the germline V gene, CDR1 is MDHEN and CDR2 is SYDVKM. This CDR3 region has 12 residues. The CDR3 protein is CASSPSWGEQYF. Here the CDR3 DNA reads TGTGCCAGCAGCCCGAGCTGGGGCGAGCAGTACTTC.

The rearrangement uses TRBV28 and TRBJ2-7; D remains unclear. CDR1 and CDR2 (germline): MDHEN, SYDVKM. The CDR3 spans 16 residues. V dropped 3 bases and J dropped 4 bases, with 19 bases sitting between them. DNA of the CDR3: TGTGCCAGCAGTTTCTTACCGGAAACCGCCCTTTACGAGCAGTACTTC. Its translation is CASSFLPETALYEQYF.

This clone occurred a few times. In DNA form, the CDR3 reads TGTGCCAGCAGCTCAAGCAGTGGGGCCGTCTATGGCTACACCTTC. Its translation: CASSSSSGAVYGYTF. The V call is TRBV9, the J call TRBJ1-2; the D gene is possibly TRBD1 (5 bases). Per the germline V gene, CDR1 is SGDLS and CDR2 is YYNGEE. There are 15 residues in the CDR3. V lost 4 bases to trimming and J lost 4 bases, with 17 bases between them.

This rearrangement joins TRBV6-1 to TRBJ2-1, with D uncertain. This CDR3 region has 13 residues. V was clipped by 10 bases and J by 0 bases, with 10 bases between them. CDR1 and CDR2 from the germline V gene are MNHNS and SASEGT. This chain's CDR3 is CAIRPRSYNEQFF. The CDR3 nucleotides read TGTGCCATCCGACCCCGCTCCTACAATGAGCAGTTCTTC.

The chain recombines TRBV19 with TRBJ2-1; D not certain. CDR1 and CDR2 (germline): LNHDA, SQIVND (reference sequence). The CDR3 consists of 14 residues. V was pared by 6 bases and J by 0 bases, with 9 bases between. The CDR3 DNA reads TGTGCCAGTAGGACTCACAGCTCCTACAATGAGCAGTTCTTC. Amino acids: CASRTHSSYNEQFF.

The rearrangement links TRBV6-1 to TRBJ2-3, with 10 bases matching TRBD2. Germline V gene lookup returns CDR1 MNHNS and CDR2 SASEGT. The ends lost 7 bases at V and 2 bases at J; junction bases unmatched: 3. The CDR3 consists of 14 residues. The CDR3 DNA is TGTGCCAGCAACAGCGGGAGGGACACAGATACGCAGTATTTT. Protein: CASNSGRDTDTQYF.

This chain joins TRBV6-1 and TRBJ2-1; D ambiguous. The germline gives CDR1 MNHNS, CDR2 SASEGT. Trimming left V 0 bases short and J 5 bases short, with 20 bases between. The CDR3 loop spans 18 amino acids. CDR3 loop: CASSEALFYRRPNNEQFF. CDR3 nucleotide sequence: TGTGCCAGCAGTGAAGCGCTGTTCTACCGTCGCCCCAACAATGAGCAGTTCTTC.

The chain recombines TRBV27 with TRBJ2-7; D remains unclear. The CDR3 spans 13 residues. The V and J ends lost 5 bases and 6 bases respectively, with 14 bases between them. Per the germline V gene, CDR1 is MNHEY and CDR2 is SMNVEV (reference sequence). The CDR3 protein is CASSQLLVGEQYF. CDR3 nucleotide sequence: TGTGCCAGCAGTCAGTTGCTGGTCGGCGAGCAGTACTTC.

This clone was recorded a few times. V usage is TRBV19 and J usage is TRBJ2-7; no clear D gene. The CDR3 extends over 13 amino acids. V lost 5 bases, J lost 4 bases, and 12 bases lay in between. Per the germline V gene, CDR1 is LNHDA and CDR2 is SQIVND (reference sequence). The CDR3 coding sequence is TGTGCCAGTAGTCCAAAAGCCGGGTACGAGCAGTACTTC. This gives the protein CASSPKAGYEQYF. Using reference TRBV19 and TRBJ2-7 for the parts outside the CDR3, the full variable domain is DGGITQSPKYLFRKEGQNVTLSCEQNLNHDAMYWYRQDPGQGLRLIYYSQIVNDFQKGDIAEGYSVSREKKESFPLTVTSAQKNPTAFYLCASSPKAGYEQYFGPGTRLTVT.

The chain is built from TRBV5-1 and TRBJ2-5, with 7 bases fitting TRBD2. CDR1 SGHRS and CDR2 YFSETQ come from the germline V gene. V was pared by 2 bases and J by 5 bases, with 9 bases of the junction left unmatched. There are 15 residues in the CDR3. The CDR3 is CASSFSGRAAETQYF. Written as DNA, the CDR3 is TGCGCCAGCAGCTTTAGTGGGAGGGCCGCGGAGACCCAGTACTTC. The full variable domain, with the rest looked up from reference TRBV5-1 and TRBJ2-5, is KAGVTQTPRYLIKTRGQQVTLSCSPISGHRSVSWYQQTPGQGLQFLFEYFSETQRNKGNFPGRFSGRQFSNSRSEMNVSTLELGDSALYLCASSFSGRAAETQYFGPGTRLLVL.

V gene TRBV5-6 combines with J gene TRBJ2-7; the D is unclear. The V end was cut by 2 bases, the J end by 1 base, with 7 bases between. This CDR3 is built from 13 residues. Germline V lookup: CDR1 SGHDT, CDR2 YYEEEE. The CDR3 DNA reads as TGTGCCAGCAGCTTCGACCGATCCTACGAGCAGTACTTC. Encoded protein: CASSFDRSYEQYF. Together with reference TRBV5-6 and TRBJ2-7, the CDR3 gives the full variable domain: DAGVTQSPTHLIKTRGQQVTLRCSPKSGHDTVSWYQQALGQGPQFIFQYYEEEERQRGNFPDRFSGHQFPNYSSELNVNALLLGDSALYLCASSFDRSYEQYFGPGTRLTVT.

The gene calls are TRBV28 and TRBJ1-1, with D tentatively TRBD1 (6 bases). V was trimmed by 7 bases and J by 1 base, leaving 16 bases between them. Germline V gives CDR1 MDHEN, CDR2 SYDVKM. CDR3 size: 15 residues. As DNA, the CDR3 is TGTGCCAGCACCACGTTAGGGGGAGAGAACACTGAAGCTTTCTTT. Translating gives CASTTLGGENTEAFF.

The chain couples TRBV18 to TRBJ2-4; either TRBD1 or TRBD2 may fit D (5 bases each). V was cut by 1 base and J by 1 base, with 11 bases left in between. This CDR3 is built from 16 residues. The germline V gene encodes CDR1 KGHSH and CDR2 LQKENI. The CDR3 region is CASSPRQGAAKNIQYF. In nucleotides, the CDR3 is TGTGCCAGCTCACCACGGCAGGGAGCTGCCAAAAACATTCAGTACTTC.

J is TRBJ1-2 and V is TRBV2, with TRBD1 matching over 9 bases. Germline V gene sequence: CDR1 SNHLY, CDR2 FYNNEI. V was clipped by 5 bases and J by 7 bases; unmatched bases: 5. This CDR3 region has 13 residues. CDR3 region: CASSRTGVPGYTF. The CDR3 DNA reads TGTGCCAGCAGTAGGACAGGGGTACCTGGCTACACCTTC.

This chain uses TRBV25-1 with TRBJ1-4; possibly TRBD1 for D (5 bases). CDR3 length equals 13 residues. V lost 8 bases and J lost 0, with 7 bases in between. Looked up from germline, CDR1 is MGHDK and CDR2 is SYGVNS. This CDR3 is CASGDSTNEKLFF. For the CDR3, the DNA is TGTGCCAGCGGGGACTCAACTAATGAAAAACTGTTTTTT.